These T cell receptor beta chains were read from a single sample in a study of OX40 agonist ivuxolimab in advanced cancers. The method was immunoSEQ multiplex PCR; TCRdb's version includes in-frame clones alone and lacks a portion of them. The sample holds 99,000 or so clones, approximately 95% seen once. The sequencing here drew on CD4+ or CD8+ T cells sorted from blood, taken in a trial of the OX40 agonist ivuxolimab. Source of these receptors: an adult with an advanced solid tumor such as melanoma, head and neck, liver or kidney cancer. CDR3s include the opening cysteine and the closing phenylalanine or tryptophan. Each record gives: J gene, clone size, V gene, D gene, CDR3 DNA, CDR3 protein. A D gene is named only where the DNA matches it firmly. Clone size appears in some rows only: once, few, many, or a class for an expanded clone.

J gene: TRBJ2-2; clone size: NA; V gene: TRBV6-5; D gene: NA; CDR3 DNA: TGTGCCAGCAGTTACTCGGGCCCCCTAGGGACCGGGGAGCTGTTTTTT; CDR3 protein: CASSYSGPLGTGELFF
J gene: TRBJ2-5; clone size: once; V gene: TRBV6-5; D gene: NA; CDR3 DNA: TGTGCCAGCAGCCGTGCCGGTGGTGGGGAGACCCAGTACTTC; CDR3 protein: CASSRAGGGETQYF
J gene: TRBJ2-7; clone size: NA; V gene: TRBV19; D gene: NA; CDR3 DNA: TGTGCCAGTAGTATAACAGGGAGGATGGGCGAGCAGTACTTC; CDR3 protein: CASSITGRMGEQYF
J gene: TRBJ2-1; clone size: NA; V gene: TRBV9; D gene: NA; CDR3 DNA: TGTGCCAGCAGCCCCCTATTGAATGGTGAGCAGTTCTTC; CDR3 protein: CASSPLLNGEQFF
J gene: TRBJ1-5; clone size: medium-sized; V gene: TRBV9; D gene: NA; CDR3 DNA: TGTGCCAGCAGCGTAGGAGGGGATGGCAATCAGCCCCAGCATTTT; CDR3 protein: CASSVGGDGNQPQHF
J gene: TRBJ2-7; clone size: NA; V gene: TRBV9; D gene: TRBD1; CDR3 DNA: TGTGCCAGCAGCGTAGCAGGGGGCCCCGGCTACGAGCAGTACTTC; CDR3 protein: CASSVAGGPGYEQYF
J gene: TRBJ1-1; clone size: NA; V gene: TRBV6-1; D gene: NA; CDR3 DNA: TGTGCCAGCAGTGTGAACAGGATGAACACTGAAGCTTTCTTT; CDR3 protein: CASSVNRMNTEAFF
J gene: TRBJ2-7; clone size: NA; V gene: TRBV4-3; D gene: TRBD2; CDR3 DNA: TGCGCCAGCAGCCACGGACTAGCGGGTGCCTACGAGCAGTACTTC; CDR3 protein: CASSHGLAGAYEQYF
J gene: TRBJ1-1; clone size: NA; V gene: TRBV2; D gene: NA; CDR3 DNA: TGTGCCAGTAGAGAGGGGGTTTTGAACACTGAAGCTTTCTTT; CDR3 protein: CASREGVLNTEAFF
J gene: TRBJ1-2; clone size: NA; V gene: TRBV7-8; D gene: NA; CDR3 DNA: TGTGCCAGCAGCTTAGAGGGGCGACTTAACTATGGCTACACCTTC; CDR3 protein: CASSLEGRLNYGYTF
J gene: TRBJ2-2; clone size: NA; V gene: TRBV4-1; D gene: NA; CDR3 DNA: TGCGCCAGCAGCAAACAGGGCACCGGGGAGCTGTTTTTT; CDR3 protein: CASSKQGTGELFF
J gene: TRBJ2-3; clone size: NA; V gene: TRBV5-1; D gene: NA; CDR3 DNA: TGCGCCAGCAGCCCCTCGTTGGTCACAGATACGCAGTATTTT; CDR3 protein: CASSPSLVTDTQYF
J gene: TRBJ2-1; clone size: NA; V gene: TRBV7-2; D gene: TRBD2; CDR3 DNA: TGTGCCAGCAGCTTAATTCCTAGCGGAAACAATGAGCAGTTCTTC; CDR3 protein: CASSLIPSGNNEQFF